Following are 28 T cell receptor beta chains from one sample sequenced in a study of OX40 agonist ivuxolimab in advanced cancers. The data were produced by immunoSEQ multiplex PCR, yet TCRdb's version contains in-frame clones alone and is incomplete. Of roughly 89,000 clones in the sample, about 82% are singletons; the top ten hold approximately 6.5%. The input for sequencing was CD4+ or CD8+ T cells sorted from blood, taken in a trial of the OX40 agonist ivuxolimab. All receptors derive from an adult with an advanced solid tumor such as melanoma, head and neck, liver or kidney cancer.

CDR3 protein: CASSIDRGGAKGTDTQYF. CDR3 sequence (DNA): TGTGCCAGTAGTATAGACCGCGGGGGGGCGAAGGGCACAGATACGCAGTATTTT. The J gene is TRBJ2-3, the V gene TRBV19; TRBD2 aligns across 9 bases. The CDR3 consists of 18 residues. CDR1 and CDR2 from the germline V gene are LNHDA and SQIVND (reference sequence). The V and J ends lost 0 bases and 1 base, in that order; junction bases with no gene match: 8.

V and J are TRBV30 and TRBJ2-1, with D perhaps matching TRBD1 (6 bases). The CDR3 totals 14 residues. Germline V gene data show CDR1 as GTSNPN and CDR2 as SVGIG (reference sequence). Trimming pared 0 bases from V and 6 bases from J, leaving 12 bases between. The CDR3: CAWSVQGGRNEQFF. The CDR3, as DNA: TGTGCCTGGAGTGTACAGGGCGGACGCAATGAGCAGTTCTTC.

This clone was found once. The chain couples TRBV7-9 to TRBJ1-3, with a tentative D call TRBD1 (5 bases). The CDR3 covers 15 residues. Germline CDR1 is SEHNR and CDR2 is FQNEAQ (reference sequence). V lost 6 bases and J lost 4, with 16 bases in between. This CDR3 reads CASSPSGGTGNTIYF. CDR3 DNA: TGTGCCAGCAGTCCTAGCGGGGGTACAGGAAACACCATATATTTT.

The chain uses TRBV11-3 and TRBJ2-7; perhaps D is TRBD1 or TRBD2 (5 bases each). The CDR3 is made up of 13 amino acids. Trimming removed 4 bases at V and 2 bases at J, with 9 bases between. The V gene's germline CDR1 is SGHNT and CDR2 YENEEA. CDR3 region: CASSWDGTYEQYF. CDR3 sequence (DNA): TGTGCCAGCAGCTGGGACGGTACCTACGAGCAGTACTTC.

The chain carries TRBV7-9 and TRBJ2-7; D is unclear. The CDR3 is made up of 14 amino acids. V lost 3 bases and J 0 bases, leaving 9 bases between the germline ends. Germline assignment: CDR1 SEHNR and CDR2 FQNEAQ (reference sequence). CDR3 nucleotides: TGTGCCAGCAGCTTGACTGGAAACTCCTACGAGCAGTACTTC. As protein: CASSLTGNSYEQYF.

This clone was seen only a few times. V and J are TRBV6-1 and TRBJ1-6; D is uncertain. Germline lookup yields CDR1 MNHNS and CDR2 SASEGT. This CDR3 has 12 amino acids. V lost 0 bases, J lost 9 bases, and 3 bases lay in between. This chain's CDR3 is CASSEALSPLHF. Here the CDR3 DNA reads TGTGCCAGCAGTGAAGCGCTTTCACCCCTCCACTTT.

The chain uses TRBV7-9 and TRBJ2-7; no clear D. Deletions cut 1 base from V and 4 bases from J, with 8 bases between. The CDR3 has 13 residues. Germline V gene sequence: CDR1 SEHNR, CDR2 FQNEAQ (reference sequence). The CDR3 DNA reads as TGTGCCAGCAGCTTAGTTTCCCCTTACGAGCAGTACTTC. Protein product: CASSLVSPYEQYF.

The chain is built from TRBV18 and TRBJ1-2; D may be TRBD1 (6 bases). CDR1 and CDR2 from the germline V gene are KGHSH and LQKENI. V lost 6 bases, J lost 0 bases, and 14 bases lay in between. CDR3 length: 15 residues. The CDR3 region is CASSLDSKPNYGYTF. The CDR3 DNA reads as TGTGCCAGCTCCCTGGACAGCAAGCCTAACTATGGCTACACCTTC.

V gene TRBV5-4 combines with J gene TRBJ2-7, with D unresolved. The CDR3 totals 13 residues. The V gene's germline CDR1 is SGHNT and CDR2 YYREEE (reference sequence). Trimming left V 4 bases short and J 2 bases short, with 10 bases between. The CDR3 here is CASSLSTAYEQYF. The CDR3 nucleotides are TGTGCCAGCAGCCTAAGTACCGCCTACGAGCAGTACTTC.

The CDR3 reads CASSLGLSTDTQYF. The CDR3 DNA reads TGTGCCAGCAGTTTGGGCCTTTCCACAGATACGCAGTATTTT. The chain links TRBV27 to TRBJ2-3; D not resolved. Trimming removed 3 bases from V and 2 bases from J, with 9 bases in between. In germline, CDR1 is MNHEY, CDR2 SMNVEV (reference sequence). This CDR3 has 14 amino acids.

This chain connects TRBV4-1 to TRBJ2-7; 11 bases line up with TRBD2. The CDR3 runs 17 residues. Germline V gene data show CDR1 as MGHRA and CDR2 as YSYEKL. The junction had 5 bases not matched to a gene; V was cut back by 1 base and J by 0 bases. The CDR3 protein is CASSQGASGGISYEQYF. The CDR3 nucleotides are TGCGCCAGCAGCCAAGGGGCTAGCGGGGGGATCTCCTACGAGCAGTACTTC.

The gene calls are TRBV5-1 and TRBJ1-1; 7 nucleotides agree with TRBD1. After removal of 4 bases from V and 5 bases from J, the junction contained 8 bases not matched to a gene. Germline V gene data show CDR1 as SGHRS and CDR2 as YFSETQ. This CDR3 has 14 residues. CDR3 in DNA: TGCGCCAGCAGCACCTCGACAGGGCGGACTGAAGCTTTCTTT. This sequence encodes CASSTSTGRTEAFF.

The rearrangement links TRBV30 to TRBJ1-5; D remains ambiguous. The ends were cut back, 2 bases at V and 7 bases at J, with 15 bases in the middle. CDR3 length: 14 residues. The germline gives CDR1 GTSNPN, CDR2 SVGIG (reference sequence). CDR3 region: CAWSLTGVGQPQHF. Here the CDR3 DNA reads TGTGCCTGGAGTCTTACGGGAGTGGGGCAGCCCCAGCATTTT.

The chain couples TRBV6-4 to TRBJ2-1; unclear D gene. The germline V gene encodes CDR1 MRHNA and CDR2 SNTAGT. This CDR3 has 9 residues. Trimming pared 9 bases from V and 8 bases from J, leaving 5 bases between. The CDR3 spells CASTHEQFF. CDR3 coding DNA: TGTGCCAGTACCCATGAGCAGTTCTTC.

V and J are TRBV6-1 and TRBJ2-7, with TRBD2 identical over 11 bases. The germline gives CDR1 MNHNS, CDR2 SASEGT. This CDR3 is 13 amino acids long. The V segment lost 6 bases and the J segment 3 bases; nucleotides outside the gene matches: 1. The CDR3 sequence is CASRGTSGYEQYF. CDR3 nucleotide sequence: TGTGCCAGCAGGGGGACTAGCGGCTACGAGCAGTACTTC.

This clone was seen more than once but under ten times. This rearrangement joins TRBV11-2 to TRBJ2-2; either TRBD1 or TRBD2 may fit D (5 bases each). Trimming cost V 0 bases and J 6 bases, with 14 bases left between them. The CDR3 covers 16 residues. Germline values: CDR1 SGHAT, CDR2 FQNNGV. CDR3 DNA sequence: TGTGCCAGCAGCTTAGAAGGTTCGAGGGGTGCCGGGGAGCTGTTTTTT. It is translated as CASSLEGSRGAGELFF.

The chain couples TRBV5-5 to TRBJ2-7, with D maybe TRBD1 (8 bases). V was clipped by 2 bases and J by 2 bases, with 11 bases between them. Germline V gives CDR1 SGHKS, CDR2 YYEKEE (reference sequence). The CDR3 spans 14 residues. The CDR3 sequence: CASSFTGGAYEQYF. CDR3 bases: TGTGCCAGCAGCTTCACAGGGGGGGCCTACGAGCAGTACTTC.

The CDR3 DNA follows: TGTGCCAGCAGCTACCCAGCGGGAGGCCCATCCTACAATGAGCAGTTCTTC. Translating gives CASSYPAGGPSYNEQFF. The V and J genes are TRBV7-8 and TRBJ2-1; 9 bases align to TRBD2. Per the germline V gene, CDR1 is SGHVS and CDR2 is FQNEAQ. Losses at the gene ends were 4 bases for V and 1 base for J; bases not matched to a gene: 8. CDR3 length: 17 residues. The full variable domain, completed using reference TRBV7-8 and TRBJ2-1, is GAGVSQSPRYKVAKRGQDVALRCDPISGHVSLFWYQQALGQGPEFLTYFQNEAQLDKSGLPSDRFFAERPEGSVSTLKIQRTQQEDSAVYLCASSYPAGGPSYNEQFFGPGTRLTVL.

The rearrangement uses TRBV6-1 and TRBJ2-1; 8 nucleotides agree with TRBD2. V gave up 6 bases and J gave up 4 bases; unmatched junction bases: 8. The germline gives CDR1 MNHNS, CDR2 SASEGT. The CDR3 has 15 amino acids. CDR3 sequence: CASRETGTSYNEQFF. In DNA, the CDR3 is TGTGCCAGCAGGGAAACCGGGACTAGTTACAATGAGCAGTTCTTC.

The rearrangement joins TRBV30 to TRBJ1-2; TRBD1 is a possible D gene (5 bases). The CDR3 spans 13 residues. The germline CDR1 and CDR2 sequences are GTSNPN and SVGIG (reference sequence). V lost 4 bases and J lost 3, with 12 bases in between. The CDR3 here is CAWNRGNDYGYTF. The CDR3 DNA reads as TGTGCCTGGAATCGGGGGAACGACTATGGCTACACCTTC. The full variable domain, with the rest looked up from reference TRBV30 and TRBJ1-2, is SQTIHQWPATLVQPVGSPLSLECTVEGTSNPNLYWYRQAAGRGLQLLFYSVGIGQISSEVPQNLSASRPQDRQFILSSKKLLLSDSGFYLCAWNRGNDYGYTFGSGTRLTVV.

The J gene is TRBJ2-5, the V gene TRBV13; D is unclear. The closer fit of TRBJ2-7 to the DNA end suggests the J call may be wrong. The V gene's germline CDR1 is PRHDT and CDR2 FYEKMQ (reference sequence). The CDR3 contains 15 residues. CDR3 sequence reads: CASSFRSGASYEQYF. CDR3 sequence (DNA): TGTGCCAGCAGCTTTCGATCCGGAGCATCCTACGAGCAGTACTTC.

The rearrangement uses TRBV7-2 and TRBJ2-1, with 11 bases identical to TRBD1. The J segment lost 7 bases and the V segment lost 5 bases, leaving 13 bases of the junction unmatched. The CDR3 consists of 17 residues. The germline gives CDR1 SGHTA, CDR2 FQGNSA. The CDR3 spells CASSPTSLDRGRNEQFF. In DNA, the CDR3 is TGTGCCAGCAGCCCCACATCGTTGGACAGGGGGCGGAATGAGCAGTTCTTC.

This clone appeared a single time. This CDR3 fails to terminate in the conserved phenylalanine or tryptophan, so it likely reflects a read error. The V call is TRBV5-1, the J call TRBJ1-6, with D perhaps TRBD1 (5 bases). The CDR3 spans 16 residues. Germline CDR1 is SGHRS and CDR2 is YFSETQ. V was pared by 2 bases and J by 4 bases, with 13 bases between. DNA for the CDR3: TGCGCCAGCAGCTTCGGGGGGAAGGGGTATAATTCACCCCTCCACCTT. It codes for CASSFGGKGYNSPLHL.

The chain's CDR3 is CASSVSTDSSSGNTIYF. Written as DNA, the CDR3 is TGTGCCAGCAGTGTCTCGACAGACAGTAGCTCTGGAAACACCATATATTTT. J is TRBJ1-3 and V is TRBV2, with D maybe TRBD1 (5 bases). Germline V CDR1 and CDR2: SNHLY, FYNNEI. The V and J ends lost 4 bases and 0 bases respectively, with 16 bases between them. This CDR3 comprises 17 residues.

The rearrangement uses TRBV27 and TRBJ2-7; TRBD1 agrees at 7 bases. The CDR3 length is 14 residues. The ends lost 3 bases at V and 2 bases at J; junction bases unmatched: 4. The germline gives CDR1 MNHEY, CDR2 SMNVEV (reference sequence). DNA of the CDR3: TGTGCCAGCAGTTTTGGGACAGAGGCCTACGAGCAGTACTTC. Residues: CASSFGTEAYEQYF.

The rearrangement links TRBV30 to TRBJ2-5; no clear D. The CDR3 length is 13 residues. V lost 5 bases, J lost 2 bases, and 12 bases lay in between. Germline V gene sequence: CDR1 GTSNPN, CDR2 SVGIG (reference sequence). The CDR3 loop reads CAWEYHGQETQYF. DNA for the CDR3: TGTGCCTGGGAATACCACGGTCAAGAGACCCAGTACTTC.

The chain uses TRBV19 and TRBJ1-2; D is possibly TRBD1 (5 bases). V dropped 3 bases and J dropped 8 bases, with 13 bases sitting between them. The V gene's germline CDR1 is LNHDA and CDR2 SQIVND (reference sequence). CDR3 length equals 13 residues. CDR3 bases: TGTGCCAGTAGTATCGTGGGGGTTGGCGGCTACACCTTC. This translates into CASSIVGVGGYTF.

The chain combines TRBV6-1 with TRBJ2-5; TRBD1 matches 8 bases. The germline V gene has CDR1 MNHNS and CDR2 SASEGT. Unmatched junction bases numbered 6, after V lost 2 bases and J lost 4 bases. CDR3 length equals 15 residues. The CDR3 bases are TGTGCCAGCAGTGAACATGGGACAGGCCCAGAGACCCAGTACTTC. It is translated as CASSEHGTGPETQYF.